The clone carrying this T cell receptor (beta chain) was seen a few times. The data stem from a study of blood T cell repertoires in COVID-19. Study in general: The study drew acute and convalescent COVID-19 samples from the United States, Italy and Spain.

Germline V lookup: CDR1 SQVTM, CDR2 ANQGSEA. With 6 bases clipped from V and 7 bases from J, the junction kept 9 bases outside the gene matches. This CDR3 spans 13 amino acids. Here immunoSEQ multiplex PCR was the method, and the copy in TCRdb shows in-frame clones only, minus some. The table has some 250,000 clones, about 90% seen once. The sample was peripheral blood. This TCR derives from a woman in her 30s who had recovered from COVID-19. This chain connects TRBV29-1 to TRBJ1-5; TRBD1 matches at 7 bases. The CDR3, as DNA: TGCAGCGTAGACCAGGGGGAAGGACAGCCCCAGCATTTT. Its translation: CSVDQGEGQPQHF.